These 3 T cell receptor beta chains were sequenced from one sample in a study of OX40 agonist ivuxolimab in advanced cancers. Sequencing was performed with immunoSEQ multiplex PCR; in TCRdb, only in-frame clones are kept and a portion is missing. The repertoire holds under 80,000 clones, with approximately 93% as singletons. Sequenced material: CD4+ or CD8+ T cells sorted from blood, taken in a trial of the OX40 agonist ivuxolimab. All receptors derive from an adult with an advanced solid tumor such as melanoma, head and neck, liver or kidney cancer.

V gene TRBV4-1 combines with J gene TRBJ2-1, with no clear D. This CDR3 contains 15 residues. V lost 7 bases and J lost 0, with 13 bases in between. Per the germline V gene, CDR1 is MGHRA and CDR2 is YSYEKL. CDR3 coding DNA: TGCGCCAGCACGCTCTCCGGCCTCTCCTACAATGAGCAGTTCTTC. Its translation is CASTLSGLSYNEQFF.

Comment on this clone: Additional DNA sequences in this sample encode the identical CDR3. V usage is TRBV6-5 and J usage is TRBJ2-2; D remains unclear. V lost 0 bases and J lost 5, with 4 bases in between. This CDR3 has 13 residues. In germline, CDR1 is MNHEY, CDR2 SVGAGI. In DNA form, the CDR3 reads TGTGCCAGCAGTTACTCGAGGACCGGGGAGCTGTTTTTT. It yields the protein CASSYSRTGELFF.

The rearrangement joins TRBV7-6 to TRBJ1-2; D is ambiguous. The V end was cut by 3 bases, the J end by 6 bases, with 11 bases between. The CDR3 sequence is 13 residues long. Looked up from germline, CDR1 is SGHVS and CDR2 is FNYEAQ. In nucleotides, the CDR3 is TGTGCCAGCAGCTTCAGCAGCCTAGATGGCTACACCTTC. It translates to CASSFSSLDGYTF. The full variable domain, its missing parts supplied by reference TRBV7-6 and TRBJ1-2, is GAGVSQSPRYKVTKRGQDVALRCDPISGHVSLYWYRQALGQGPEFLTYFNYEAQQDKSGLPNDRFSAERPEGSISTLTIQRTEQRDSAMYRCASSFSSLDGYTFGSGTRLTVV.